This TCR beta chain came from a study of tumor and adjacent non-tumor tissue in lung cancer. For the study at large: Some 4.1 million productive TCRbeta reads were obtained per sample on average.

TCRbeta libraries were built with three rounds of nested PCR, modified from ARM-PCR. TCRdb itself ran the multiplex PCR reads through MiXCR, one entry per CDR3 protein. The data contain about 110,000 distinct CDR3 sequences, about 80% of them singletons. In its sample, this clonotype was seen many times. Its target is unknown. Trimming removed 0 bases at V and 3 bases at J, with 11 bases between. There are 15 residues in the CDR3. Germline lookup yields CDR1 SGHDT and CDR2 YYEEEE. This sample's RNA came from whole unsorted tissue. Study-level points and caveats: Significantly higher TCR diversity was found in tumor than normal lung. Normal lung showed higher cumulative top 100 clone frequency than tumor.

The chain links TRBV5-6 to TRBJ2-3; D gene unclear. Sample: lung tumor tissue. This receptor was identified in a man aged 65 to 79 with non-small cell lung cancer. CDR3 DNA: TGTGCCAGCAGCTTGGGCCCGCGAAGTACAGATACGCAGTATTTT. Amino acids: CASSLGPRSTDTQYF.